Presented here are 28 T cell receptor beta chains from one specimen sequenced in a study of T cell changes during pregnancy in multiple sclerosis. Profiling relied on immunoSEQ multiplex PCR, and the TCRdb table lists in-frame clones only, not all of them. The sample lists roughly 44,000 clones; approximately 90% were seen once. The source was CD8+ T cells from peripheral blood mononuclear cells, collected after pregnancy. These receptors were collected from a female donor in good health, enrolled as a control in a pregnancy study.

The chain combines TRBV15 with TRBJ1-5; 7 bases are shared with TRBD1. The trim removed 5 bases at V and 6 bases at J, leaving 7 bases unmatched. The V gene's germline CDR1 is LNHNV and CDR2 YYDKDF (reference sequence). The CDR3 runs 14 residues. The CDR3 DNA is TGTGCCACCAGCTACAGGGGAAAAGGTCAGCCCCAGCATTTT. Residues: CATSYRGKGQPQHF.

The rearrangement uses TRBV27 and TRBJ2-5; TRBD2 aligns across 8 bases. CDR1 MNHEY and CDR2 SMNVEV come from the germline V gene (reference sequence). J lost 1 base, V lost 8 bases, and 15 bases had no gene match. The length of the CDR3 is 17 residues. CDR3 amino acids: CASRVGGGTLSQETQYF. DNA of the CDR3: TGTGCCAGCCGTGTGGGCGGGGGGACCCTAAGCCAAGAGACCCAGTACTTC.

The chain has TRBV12-5 and TRBJ2-3, with TRBD2 as a possible D gene (6 bases). Germline loops: CDR1 LGHNT, CDR2 FRNRAP. The germline V and J ends were trimmed by 3 bases and 6 bases, with 19 bases remaining between them. The CDR3 is made up of 16 amino acids. The CDR3: CASGFVASPAGDTQYF. CDR3 DNA: TGTGCTAGTGGTTTCGTAGCTTCACCCGCGGGGGATACGCAGTATTTT.

This chain joins TRBV9 and TRBJ2-5; 7 positions agree with TRBD1. The CDR3 has 14 residues. The germline V gene has CDR1 SGDLS and CDR2 YYNGEE. Germline trimming cut 4 bases from V and 1 base from J; bases unmatched to any gene: 4. CDR3 bases: TGTGCCAGCAGCCCAGGGGGTACCCAAGAGACCCAGTACTTC. It yields the protein CASSPGGTQETQYF. Looking up the rest from reference TRBV9 and TRBJ2-5 gives the full variable domain: DSGVTQTPKHLITATGQRVTLRCSPRSGDLSVYWYQQSLDQGLQFLIQYYNGEERAKGNILERFSAQQFPDLHSELNLSSLELGDSALYFCASSPGGTQETQYFGPGTRLLVL.

The chain joins TRBV2 to TRBJ2-7; 9 bases agree with TRBD1. CDR3 length: 13 amino acids. CDR1 SNHLY and CDR2 FYNNEI come from the germline V gene. V shed 8 bases, J shed 5 bases, and the junction held 7 bases outside the gene matches. CDR3 amino acids: CASRGQGRNEQYF. In DNA, the CDR3 is TGTGCCAGCCGTGGACAGGGGAGGAACGAGCAGTACTTC.

V and J are TRBV5-1 and TRBJ1-1; 7 bases fit TRBD1. After removal of 2 bases from V and 1 base from J, the junction contained 2 bases not matched to a gene. The CDR3 spans 14 residues. CDR1 and CDR2 (germline): SGHRS, YFSETQ. This chain's CDR3 is CASSFSGGNTEAFF. The CDR3 coding sequence is TGCGCCAGCAGCTTTTCAGGGGGGAACACTGAAGCTTTCTTT.

The rearrangement uses TRBV28 and TRBJ1-5; perhaps TRBD1 as D (5 bases). V dropped 3 bases and J dropped 5 bases, with 11 bases sitting between them. This CDR3 comprises 14 residues. CDR1 is MDHEN, CDR2 SYDVKM, per germline. The CDR3 nucleotides read TGTGCCAGCAGTTTTGTAGGGGCGGATCAGCCCCAGCATTTT. The encoded protein is CASSFVGADQPQHF.

The count of this clone is one. The V gene is TRBV9, the J gene TRBJ2-2; D not resolved. The CDR3 runs to 15 residues. CDR1 is SGDLS, CDR2 YYNGEE, per germline. The V end lost 0 bases, the J end lost 5 bases, and 11 bases lay between the germline ends. The DNA of the CDR3 is TGTGCCAGCAGCGTAGAAATGCCGACAACCGGGGAGCTGTTTTTT. Amino acids: CASSVEMPTTGELFF. Looking up the rest from reference TRBV9 and TRBJ2-2 gives the full variable domain: DSGVTQTPKHLITATGQRVTLRCSPRSGDLSVYWYQQSLDQGLQFLIQYYNGEERAKGNILERFSAQQFPDLHSELNLSSLELGDSALYFCASSVEMPTTGELFFGEGSRLTVL.

CDR3 region: CASSFGRTEAFF. CDR3 bases: TGTGCCAGCAGCTTCGGTCGAACTGAAGCTTTCTTT. The rearrangement links TRBV7-9 to TRBJ1-1; D is unresolved. Germline CDR1 and CDR2: SEHNR and FQNEAQ (reference sequence). The CDR3 loop spans 12 amino acids. With 3 bases removed from V and 5 bases from J, the gap between germline ends came to 7 bases.

The chain combines TRBV7-2 with TRBJ1-1; D not certain. This CDR3 is built from 13 residues. In germline, CDR1 is SGHTA, CDR2 FQGNSA. The V end lost 4 bases, the J end lost 7 bases, and 13 bases lay between the germline ends. The CDR3 loop reads CASSSTASYEAFF. The CDR3 DNA is TGTGCCAGCAGCTCGACTGCCTCCTATGAAGCTTTCTTT.

CDR3 in DNA: TGTGCCAGCAGCTCGCAGGGGAACACCGGGGAGCTGTTTTTT. It encodes CASSSQGNTGELFF. J is TRBJ2-2 and V is TRBV7-9, with D maybe TRBD1 (5 bases). Germline values: CDR1 SEHNR, CDR2 FQNEAQ (reference sequence). This CDR3 has 14 amino acids. V dropped 4 bases and J dropped 1 base, with 7 bases sitting between them.

The rearrangement joins TRBV5-1 to TRBJ2-1; TRBD2 matches 7 bases. V lost 4 bases, J lost 5 bases, and 12 bases stayed unmatched. This CDR3 has 16 amino acids. Germline V gives CDR1 SGHRS, CDR2 YFSETQ. The chain's CDR3 is CASSRLGASGHNEQFF. CDR3 coding DNA: TGCGCCAGCAGCCGACTTGGGGCTAGCGGACACAATGAGCAGTTCTTC.

This clone was observed a single time. V is TRBV9 and J is TRBJ2-1, with 7 bases that match TRBD2. V dropped 5 bases and J dropped 3; count of bases not matched to a gene: 11. The CDR3 runs 16 residues. Germline V gene data show CDR1 as SGDLS and CDR2 as YYNGEE. This CDR3 is CASSDGRGGYYNEQFF. The CDR3 nucleotides are TGTGCCAGCAGTGACGGACGGGGAGGGTACTACAATGAGCAGTTCTTC.

The chain couples TRBV6-1 to TRBJ1-5; D might be TRBD1 (5 bases). Per the germline V gene, CDR1 is MNHNS and CDR2 is SASEGT. The ends were cut back, 0 bases at V and 4 bases at J, with 13 bases in the middle. This CDR3 is 16 amino acids long. CDR3 coding DNA: TGTGCCAGCAGTGAAGCACTGGGACTCGGGAATCAGCCCCAGCATTTT. It is translated as CASSEALGLGNQPQHF.

J is TRBJ2-3 and V is TRBV7-2; 9 bases are shared with TRBD2. V shed 5 bases and J 4 bases; nucleotides not matched to a gene: 10. This CDR3 has 16 residues. Germline lookup yields CDR1 SGHTA and CDR2 FQGNSA. The CDR3 nucleotides read TGTGCCAGCAGCCCAGAGGGGGGACTAGCACCAGATACGCAGTATTTT. It yields the protein CASSPEGGLAPDTQYF. Full variable domain (remainder filled in from reference TRBV7-2 and TRBJ2-3): GAGVSQSPSNKVTEKGKDVELRCDPISGHTALYWYRQSLGQGLEFLIYFQGNSAPDKSGLPSDRFSAERTGGSVSTLTIQRTQQEDSAVYLCASSPEGGLAPDTQYFGPGTRLTVL.

This chain uses TRBV13 with TRBJ1-2; 10 bases fit TRBD1. The CDR3 spans 15 residues. V gave up 5 bases and J gave up 4 bases; unmatched junction bases: 7. Per germline, CDR1 PRHDT and CDR2 FYEKMQ (reference sequence). DNA for the CDR3: TGTGCCAGCAGCCCGACGACAGGGGGCGTCTATGGCTACACCTTC. Its translation: CASSPTTGGVYGYTF. Using reference TRBV13 and TRBJ1-2 for the parts outside the CDR3, the full variable domain is AAGVIQSPRHLIKEKRETATLKCYPIPRHDTVYWYQQGPGQDPQFLISFYEKMQSDKGSIPDRFSAQQFSDYHSELNMSSLELGDSALYFCASSPTTGGVYGYTFGSGTRLTVV.

V usage is TRBV21-1 and J usage is TRBJ2-5; TRBD2, the table's D call, was not compared with the DNA. TRBV21-1 is a recognized pseudogene. There are 14 residues in the CDR3. The DNA of the CDR3 is TGTGCCAGCAGCTCCAACGGGGGCCAAGAGACCCAGTACTTC. This gives the protein CASSSNGGQETQYF.

The chain is built from TRBV25-1 and TRBJ1-5; D not resolved. In germline, CDR1 is MGHDK, CDR2 SYGVNS. The CDR3 loop spans 13 amino acids. V was clipped by 4 bases and J by 1 base, with 5 bases between them. CDR3 bases: TGTGCCAGCAGTGGTGGCAGCAATCAGCCCCAGCATTTT. Residues: CASSGGSNQPQHF.

The rearrangement joins TRBV5-4 to TRBJ2-5; TRBD2 matches 7 bases. Germline V lookup: CDR1 SGHNT, CDR2 YYREEE (reference sequence). The CDR3 extends over 16 amino acids. The J segment lost 3 bases and the V segment lost 0 bases, leaving 8 bases of the junction unmatched. As DNA, the CDR3 is TGTGCCAGCAGCTTGGTTAAGGAGCGGGGAGAAGAGACCCAGTACTTC. As protein: CASSLVKERGEETQYF.

The chain uses TRBV21-1 and TRBJ2-3; the table calls TRBD2, which could not be checked here. TRBV21-1 is designated a pseudogene. The CDR3 has 17 residues. The CDR3 bases are TGTGCCAGCAGCAAAAAAAAAGGGGGGAGGGCCACAGATACGCAGTATTTT. As protein: CASSKKKGGRATDTQYF.

J is TRBJ1-2 and V is TRBV7-9, with 7 bases fitting TRBD1. J was trimmed by 10 bases and V by 6 bases; bases with no gene match: 11. Germline loops: CDR1 SEHNR, CDR2 FQNEAQ (reference sequence). This CDR3 region has 13 residues. As DNA, the CDR3 is TGTGCCAGCAGATCCGGGACAGCCTTAACCTACACCTTC. Translating it yields CASRSGTALTYTF.

The rearrangement joins TRBV7-9 to TRBJ1-2, with D maybe TRBD1 (6 bases). V was shortened by 6 bases and J by 2 bases, with 13 bases between the two germline ends. This CDR3 has 14 residues. Germline lookup yields CDR1 SEHNR and CDR2 FQNEAQ (reference sequence). The CDR3 region is CASRRTEENYGYTF. CDR3 in DNA: TGTGCCAGCAGACGGACAGAGGAGAACTATGGCTACACCTTC.

V is TRBV28 and J is TRBJ2-5, with 7 bases matching TRBD1. Germline assignment: CDR1 MDHEN and CDR2 SYDVKM. Unmatched junction bases numbered 2, after V lost 4 bases and J lost 3 bases. The CDR3 loop spans 13 amino acids. The CDR3 sequence: CASSSTGEETQYF. As DNA, the CDR3 is TGTGCCAGCAGTTCCACAGGGGAAGAGACCCAGTACTTC. Full variable domain (remainder filled in from reference TRBV28 and TRBJ2-5): DVKVTQSSRYLVKRTGEKVFLECVQDMDHENMFWYRQDPGLGLRLIYFSYDVKMKEKGDIPEGYSVSREKKERFSLILESASTNQTSMYLCASSSTGEETQYFGPGTRLLVL.

The V gene is TRBV19, the J gene TRBJ2-7; D is perhaps TRBD1 (5 bases). V lost 7 bases and J 3 bases, leaving 10 bases between the germline ends. Germline lookup yields CDR1 LNHDA and CDR2 SQIVND (reference sequence). This CDR3 has 12 amino acids. CDR3 loop: CASTDSYYEQYF. The CDR3 nucleotides are TGTGCCAGTACAGACAGTTACTACGAGCAGTACTTC.

By frequency in the sample, this clone is medium-sized. The chain is built from TRBV5-6 and TRBJ2-7; TRBD1 might be the D (6 bases). The CDR3 is 11 residues long. Germline assignment: CDR1 SGHDT and CDR2 YYEEEE. Trimming left V 4 bases short and J 7 bases short, with 9 bases between. This chain's CDR3 is CASSGDREQYF. CDR3 coding DNA: TGTGCCAGCAGCGGTGACAGGGAGCAGTACTTC.

This clone came up once. The gene calls are TRBV19 and TRBJ2-1; weak D call: TRBD2 (5 bases). Deletions cut 2 bases from V and 2 bases from J, with 7 bases between. CDR1 is LNHDA, CDR2 SQIVND, per germline (reference sequence). This CDR3 contains 14 residues. This CDR3 is CASSITRAYNEQFF. The CDR3, as DNA: TGTGCCAGTAGTATAACTAGGGCCTACAATGAGCAGTTCTTC.

This clone was detected a few times. This chain connects TRBV27 to TRBJ1-1, with 9 bases identical to TRBD1. From germline, CDR1 is MNHEY and CDR2 SMNVEV (reference sequence). The length of the CDR3 is 13 residues. J was trimmed by 7 bases and V by 5 bases; bases with no gene match: 5. DNA for the CDR3: TGTGCCAGCAGTGGGCCGGGACAGGGTGAAGCTTTCTTT. Protein product: CASSGPGQGEAFF.

The rearrangement uses TRBV19 and TRBJ2-3, with D hard to call. Germline lookup yields CDR1 LNHDA and CDR2 SQIVND (reference sequence). Deletions cut 1 base from V and 0 bases from J, with 8 bases between. The CDR3 covers 15 residues. CDR3 nucleotide sequence: TGTGCCAGTAGTATAGCGGGTTATAGCACAGATACGCAGTATTTT. It yields the protein CASSIAGYSTDTQYF.